The 18 T cell receptor beta chains in this list originate from one sample, sequenced in a study of CD8 T cells in ankylosing spondylitis. Points from the study as a whole: Seemingly distinctive of ankylosing spondylitis blood was a TCR beta motif formed by eight highly homologous variants.

TCRdb independently ran MiXCR on the 5' RACE reads; one entry per CDR3 protein. The sample comprises approximately 220,000 distinct CDR3 sequences, roughly 18% of which are singletons, and more than 40% rests with the top ten. Their antigens are not known. The sample taken for sequencing was blood, either unsorted or a sorted T cell fraction (not recorded which). These receptor sequences come from a male donor with ankylosing spondylitis.

CDR3 sequence (DNA): TGTGCCAGCAGCCCTAGGGACTTTTTAGGCGGGGAGCTGTTTTTT. Protein product: CASSPRDFLGGELFF. J is TRBJ2-2 and V is TRBV13, with TRBD2 as a possible D gene (6 bases). The V gene's germline CDR1 is PRHDT and CDR2 FYEKMQ (reference sequence). Trimming removed 5 bases from V and 7 bases from J, with 17 bases in between. This CDR3 region has 15 residues.

The chain combines TRBV4-1 with TRBJ1-5; maybe TRBD1 (5 bases). Trimming pared 0 bases from V and 4 bases from J, leaving 7 bases between. The CDR3 is made up of 14 amino acids. CDR1 and CDR2 from the germline V gene are MGHRA and YSYEKL. CDR3 protein: CASSQEQDNQPQHF. In DNA, the CDR3 is TGCGCCAGCAGCCAAGAACAGGATAATCAGCCCCAGCATTTT.

This chain links TRBV12-3 or TRBV12-4 with TRBJ1-5; 7 positions match TRBD1. There are 13 residues in the CDR3. Trimming removed 5 bases from V and 7 bases from J; junction bases left unmatched: 5. CDR3 amino acids: CASSPGGGQPQHF. Here the CDR3 DNA reads TGTGCCAGCAGTCCAGGGGGGGGGCAGCCCCAGCATTTT.

The J gene is TRBJ2-5, the V gene TRBV14; D is undetermined. Germline V gene lookup returns CDR1 SGHDN and CDR2 FVKESK. The CDR3 loop spans 15 amino acids. V was clipped by 0 bases and J by 5 bases, with 13 bases between them. CDR3 bases: TGTGCCAGCAGCCAAGATCGGGTCCTCCGGGAGACCCAGTACTTC. Protein product: CASSQDRVLRETQYF.

This clonotype was seen repeatedly, ten times or more. The chain carries TRBV12-3 or TRBV12-4 and TRBJ1-2; TRBD1 matches at 11 bases. After removal of 4 bases from V and 7 bases from J, the junction contained 2 bases not matched to a gene. The CDR3 consists of 13 residues. This CDR3 is CASSYGQGAGYTF. The DNA for the CDR3 is TGTGCCAGCAGTTACGGACAGGGGGCTGGCTACACCTTC.

The table lists this clonotype with a few counts. This chain uses TRBV4-3 with TRBJ2-7; D gene uncertain. The V and J ends lost 4 bases and 5 bases respectively, with 12 bases between them. The germline V gene encodes CDR1 LGHNA and CDR2 YSLEER. This CDR3 region has 13 residues. CDR3 sequence: CASSPGVVDEQYF. DNA for the CDR3: TGCGCCAGCAGCCCTGGGGTGGTGGACGAGCAGTACTTC.

This clonotype was seen more than once but under ten times. V usage is TRBV27 and J usage is TRBJ2-7; 11 nucleotides line up with TRBD2. This CDR3 comprises 14 residues. The V gene end was trimmed by 7 bases and the J gene end by 3 bases; junction bases not matched to a gene: 5. In germline, CDR1 is MNHEY, CDR2 SMNVEV (reference sequence). This chain's CDR3 is CASKTSGSVYEQYF. The CDR3 region has the DNA TGTGCCAGCAAAACTAGCGGGAGCGTCTACGAGCAGTACTTC.

This clonotype was counted many times. The V gene is TRBV29-1, the J gene TRBJ2-2; 11 bases are a match to TRBD2. This CDR3 is built from 16 residues. Germline values: CDR1 SQVTM, CDR2 ANQGSEA. The V gene end was trimmed by 7 bases and the J gene end by 2 bases; junction bases not matched to a gene: 9. The CDR3 is CSGYLAGGPNTGELFF. DNA for the CDR3: TGCAGCGGGTACTTAGCGGGAGGGCCAAACACCGGGGAGCTGTTTTTT.

The V gene is TRBV7-8, the J gene TRBJ2-5; TRBD2 might be the D (6 bases). Germline assignment: CDR1 SGHVS and CDR2 FQNEAQ. The germline V and J ends were trimmed by 11 bases and 1 base, with 20 bases remaining between them. The CDR3 length is 15 residues. The CDR3 protein is CAGAYLAGFQETQYF. The CDR3 DNA follows: TGTGCCGGAGCATACCTCGCGGGGTTCCAAGAGACCCAGTACTTC.

This clonotype has just a few counts. A junction boundary mismatches the germline segment, possibly from a read error. This sequence joins TRBV7-9 and TRBJ1-1; the D is unclear. CDR3 length: 11 amino acids. Germline V gives CDR1 SEHNR, CDR2 FQNEAQ (reference sequence). As DNA, the CDR3 is TGTGCCAGCAGCTTAGAACCGCGGTTAGGGTTT. This codes for CASSLEPRLGF. Based on the CDR3 plus reference TRBV7-9 and TRBJ1-1, the full variable domain is DTGVSQNPRHKITKRGQNVTFRCDPISEHNRLYWYRQTLGQGPEFLTYFQNEAQLEKSRLLSDRFSAERPKGSFSTLEIQRTEQGDSAMYLCASSLEPRLGFGQGTRLTVV.

This clonotype was picked up a small number of times. This sequence joins TRBV6-5 and TRBJ1-1, with D possibly being TRBD1 (5 bases). Trimming took off 0 bases at V and 1 base at J, with 9 bases between the two ends. This CDR3 is built from 15 residues. Per the germline V gene, CDR1 is MNHEY and CDR2 is SVGAGI. The CDR3 region is CASSYSQGTNTEAFF. In DNA, the CDR3 is TGTGCCAGCAGTTACTCGCAGGGAACGAACACTGAAGCTTTCTTT.

On this clonotype itself: The DNA is left out, because the CDR3 cannot be placed on it with certainty; the CDR3 is given as TCRdb lists it. This chain links TRBV7-5 with TRBJ1-5. TRBV7-5 counts as a pseudogene. Ends included, the CDR3 has 23 residues. CDR3 in amino acids: CISVSEARSQGMASGYSNQPQHF.

This clonotype was seen a few times. The chain is built from TRBV12-3 or TRBV12-4 and TRBJ1-4, with 9 bases fitting TRBD1. Unmatched junction bases numbered 8, after V lost 7 bases and J lost 8 bases. The CDR3 loop spans 14 amino acids. The CDR3 protein is CASTRDRVEEKLFF. The CDR3 nucleotides read TGTGCCAGCACCCGGGACAGGGTGGAAGAAAAACTGTTTTTT.

This clonotype was detected only a few times. The chain is built from TRBV9 and TRBJ1-2; possibly TRBD1 for D (5 bases). The V gene's germline CDR1 is SGDLS and CDR2 YYNGEE. This CDR3 spans 11 amino acids. With 3 bases removed from V and 10 bases from J, the gap between germline ends came to 10 bases. Here the CDR3 reads CASSGRGSYTF. The CDR3 nucleotides are TGTGCCAGCAGCGGCCGGGGGTCCTACACCTTC. Combining the CDR3 with reference TRBV9 and TRBJ1-2 gives the whole variable domain DSGVTQTPKHLITATGQRVTLRCSPRSGDLSVYWYQQSLDQGLQFLIQYYNGEERAKGNILERFSAQQFPDLHSELNLSSLELGDSALYFCASSGRGSYTFGSGTRLTVV.

There are a few counts of this clonotype. The chain has TRBV20-1 and TRBJ2-2, with 11 bases fitting TRBD2. CDR3 length equals 17 residues. Germline assignment: CDR1 DFQATT and CDR2 SNEGSKA (reference sequence). Losses at the gene ends were 0 bases for V and 3 bases for J; bases not matched to a gene: 6. In nucleotides, the CDR3 is TGCAGTGCTAGAGATACTAGCGGGAGTTGGGACACCGGGGAGCTGTTTTTT. Encoded protein: CSARDTSGSWDTGELFF.

The V call is TRBV3-1, the J call TRBJ2-5, with a weak D call TRBD1 (5 bases). Trimming stripped 4 bases from V and 5 bases from J, with 17 bases between. CDR3 length equals 15 residues. The germline gives CDR1 LGHDT, CDR2 YNNKEL (reference sequence). The DNA for the CDR3 is TGTGCCAGCAGCCCCCCCAAGGGGCTATGGGAGACCCAGTACTTC. The encoded protein is CASSPPKGLWETQYF.

V gene TRBV5-1 combines with J gene TRBJ2-5; TRBD1 matches at 8 bases. The CDR3 runs 16 residues. With V trimmed by 4 bases and J by 0 bases, 8 bases remained unmatched. Germline values: CDR1 SGHRS, CDR2 YFSETQ. CDR3 DNA: TGCGCCAGCAGCAATACAGGGGGGTCGGACCAAGAGACCCAGTACTTC. Its translation is CASSNTGGSDQETQYF.

This clonotype was counted ten times or more. This chain links TRBV12-3 or TRBV12-4 with TRBJ2-3, with 8 positions matching TRBD1. The CDR3 is made up of 16 amino acids. V shed 7 bases, J shed 4 bases, and the junction held 13 bases outside the gene matches. The CDR3 sequence is CASTGPDREEADTQYF. CDR3 nucleotides: TGTGCCAGCACGGGACCGGACAGGGAGGAGGCAGATACGCAGTATTTT.